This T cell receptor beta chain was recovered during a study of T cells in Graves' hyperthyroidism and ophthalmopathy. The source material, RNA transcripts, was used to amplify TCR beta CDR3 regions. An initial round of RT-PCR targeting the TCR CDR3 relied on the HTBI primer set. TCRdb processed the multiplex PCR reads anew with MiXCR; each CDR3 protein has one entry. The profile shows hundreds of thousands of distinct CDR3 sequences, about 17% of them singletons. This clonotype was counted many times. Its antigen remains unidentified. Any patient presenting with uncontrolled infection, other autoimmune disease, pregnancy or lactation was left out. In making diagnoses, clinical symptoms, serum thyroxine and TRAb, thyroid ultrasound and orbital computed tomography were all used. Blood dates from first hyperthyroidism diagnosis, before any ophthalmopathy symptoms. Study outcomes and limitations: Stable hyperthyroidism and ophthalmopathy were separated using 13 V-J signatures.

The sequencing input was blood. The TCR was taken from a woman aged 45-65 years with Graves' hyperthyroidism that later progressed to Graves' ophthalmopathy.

CDR3 sequence: CASSLITTDTQYF. The CDR3, as DNA: TGCGCCAGCAGCTTGATTACCACAGATACGCAGTATTTT. The genes are TRBV5-1 and TRBJ2-3; D not resolved. Germline V gene lookup returns CDR1 SGHRS and CDR2 YFSETQ. Deletions cut 1 base from V and 2 bases from J, with 5 bases between. The CDR3 loop spans 13 amino acids.